This TCR beta chain stems from a study of cytotoxic CD8 clonotypes in ibrutinib-treated CLL. The overall study: The average sample held roughly 240,000 productive templates and 85,000 to 100,000 productive rearrangements. Overall study findings and caveats: Upon ibrutinib response clonality rose, and upon progression it fell back toward baseline. Baseline clonality was higher than in age-matched healthy donors and moved in step with circulating CD8+ T-cell counts.

This CDR3 spans 14 amino acids. In germline, CDR1 is GTSNPN, CDR2 SVGIG (reference sequence). V lost 4 bases to trimming and J lost 2 bases, with 15 bases between them. As regards this clone: The antigen is not known.

Targeted sequencing depth ranged from 1 in 200,000 to 1 in 1 million T cells. Profiling relied on immunoSEQ multiplex PCR, and the TCRdb table lists in-frame clones only, not all of them. Among around 130,000 clones listed, around 84% were seen once. This sequence was found in a human donor with chronic lymphocytic leukemia. Sequences were derived from PBMCs, sampled after 24 months of ibrutinib treatment. The genes are TRBV30 and TRBJ2-7; TRBD2 might be the D (6 bases). This chain's CDR3 is CAWNRDLGAYEQYF. The CDR3 DNA is TGTGCCTGGAACCGGGACTTGGGGGCCTACGAGCAGTACTTC. Combining the CDR3 with reference TRBV30 and TRBJ2-7 gives the whole variable domain SQTIHQWPATLVQPVGSPLSLECTVEGTSNPNLYWYRQAAGRGLQLLFYSVGIGQISSEVPQNLSASRPQDRQFILSSKKLLLSDSGFYLCAWNRDLGAYEQYFGPGTRLTVT.